These T cell receptor beta chains were read from a single sample in a study of cytomegalovirus exposure and HLA in healthy donors. Measured with immunoSEQ multiplex PCR; TCRdb has only the in-frame clones, and not every one. The table records 75,000 to 90,000 clones, 70% to 75% of them present only once. The sample comprised PBMCs. The receptor source for this set is a man in his sixties in good health and CMV-seronegative. CDR3s include the opening cysteine and the closing phenylalanine or tryptophan. The order of the fields is V gene, CDR3 length, J gene, clone size, D gene, CDR3 protein, CDR3 DNA. D genes are given only for firm matches. The size field is filled for only some rows; it gives once, few, many or a size class.

v_gene: TRBV29-1
len: 14
j_gene: TRBJ2-3
abundance: NA
d_gene: TRBD2
CDR3aa: CSSAGTSPRDTQYF
CDR3nt: TGCAGCTCCGCCGGGACTAGCCCAAGGGATACGCAGTATTTT

v_gene: TRBV9
len: 13
j_gene: TRBJ2-1
abundance: NA
d_gene: NA
CDR3aa: CASSVVVRDEQFF
CDR3nt: TGTGCCAGCAGCGTAGTCGTACGCGATGAGCAGTTCTTC

v_gene: TRBV5-1
len: 16
j_gene: TRBJ2-6
abundance: NA
d_gene: TRBD1
CDR3aa: CASSLRTGTGANVLTF
CDR3nt: TGCGCCAGCAGCCTGAGGACAGGGACTGGGGCCAACGTCCTGACTTTC

v_gene: TRBV10-1
len: 13
j_gene: TRBJ2-7
abundance: NA
d_gene: NA
CDR3aa: CASSDSDKNEQYF
CDR3nt: TGCGCCAGCAGTGACTCTGACAAGAACGAGCAGTACTTC

v_gene: TRBV7-6
len: 14
j_gene: TRBJ2-7
abundance: once
d_gene: TRBD1
CDR3aa: CASSPWTGSYEQYF
CDR3nt: TGTGCCAGCAGCCCGTGGACAGGGTCCTACGAGCAGTACTTC

v_gene: TRBV4-2
len: 14
j_gene: TRBJ1-2
abundance: NA
d_gene: NA
CDR3aa: CASSPAGGRDGYTF
CDR3nt: TGTGCCAGCAGCCCCGCCGGGGGACGGGATGGCTACACCTTC

v_gene: TRBV6-1
len: 13
j_gene: TRBJ2-2
abundance: NA
d_gene: NA
CDR3aa: CACYRFLTGELFF
CDR3nt: TGTGCCTGCTACAGGTTCTTAACCGGGGAGCTGTTTTTT

v_gene: TRBV13
len: 16
j_gene: TRBJ2-1
abundance: NA
d_gene: TRBD2
CDR3aa: CASSSGLAGDYNEQFF
CDR3nt: TGTGCCAGCAGCTCGGGACTAGCGGGGGACTACAATGAGCAGTTCTTC

v_gene: TRBV25-1
len: 15
j_gene: TRBJ1-6
abundance: NA
d_gene: TRBD1
CDR3aa: CASSELDRGNSPLHF
CDR3nt: TGTGCCAGCAGTGAATTGGACAGGGGGAACTCACCCCTCCACTTT

v_gene: TRBV27
len: 12
j_gene: TRBJ2-2
abundance: NA
d_gene: NA
CDR3aa: CASSLLTGELFF
CDR3nt: TGTGCCAGCAGTTTATTAACCGGGGAGCTGTTTTTT

v_gene: TRBV2
len: 15
j_gene: TRBJ1-6
abundance: once
d_gene: NA
CDR3aa: CASSEVVSRNSPLHF
CDR3nt: TGTGCCAGCAGTGAAGTGGTTTCACGGAATTCACCCCTCCACTTT

v_gene: TRBV30
len: 13
j_gene: TRBJ1-5
abundance: NA
d_gene: NA
CDR3aa: CAWSNGGNQPQHF
CDR3nt: TGTGCCTGGAGTAACGGGGGCAATCAGCCCCAGCATTTT

v_gene: TRBV18
len: 14
j_gene: TRBJ1-1
abundance: NA
d_gene: TRBD1
CDR3aa: CASSLGQGGTEAFF
CDR3nt: TGTGCCAGCTCACTCGGACAGGGAGGGACTGAAGCTTTCTTT

v_gene: TRBV7-9
len: 17
j_gene: TRBJ2-3
abundance: NA
d_gene: NA
CDR3aa: CASSLGSQGPSTDTQYF
CDR3nt: TGTGCCAGCAGCTTAGGGTCGCAGGGGCCTAGCACAGATACGCAGTATTTT

v_gene: TRBV9
len: 15
j_gene: TRBJ2-3
abundance: NA
d_gene: TRBD2
CDR3aa: CASSASSGGTDTQYF
CDR3nt: TGTGCCAGCAGCGCCTCTAGCGGGGGCACAGATACGCAGTATTTT

v_gene: TRBV19
len: 13
j_gene: TRBJ1-2
abundance: NA
d_gene: TRBD1
CDR3aa: CASSVTGGYGYTF
CDR3nt: TGTGCCAGTAGTGTGACAGGGGGCTATGGCTACACCTTC

v_gene: TRBV19
len: 15
j_gene: TRBJ2-1
abundance: few
d_gene: TRBD2
CDR3aa: CASSPQRGLYNEQFF
CDR3nt: TGTGCCAGTAGTCCCCAGCGGGGCCTCTACAATGAGCAGTTCTTC

v_gene: TRBV27
len: 15
j_gene: TRBJ2-1
abundance: NA
d_gene: TRBD2
CDR3aa: CASSLSRGGQGEQFF
CDR3nt: TGTGCCAGCAGTTTATCGCGGGGGGGCCAAGGTGAGCAGTTCTTC

v_gene: TRBV19
len: 15
j_gene: TRBJ2-7
abundance: NA
d_gene: NA
CDR3aa: CASSMGHTGGYEQYF
CDR3nt: TGTGCCAGTAGTATGGGACACACGGGGGGCTACGAGCAGTACTTC

v_gene: TRBV30
len: 16
j_gene: TRBJ2-3
abundance: NA
d_gene: TRBD1
CDR3aa: CAWSVGTGPAVDTQYF
CDR3nt: TGTGCCTGGAGTGTTGGGACAGGACCAGCGGTAGATACGCAGTATTTT

v_gene: TRBV27
len: 12
j_gene: TRBJ1-1
abundance: NA
d_gene: NA
CDR3aa: CTSSLLGQKAFF
CDR3nt: TGTACCAGCAGTTTGTTAGGACAGAAAGCTTTCTTT

v_gene: TRBV4-1
len: 12
j_gene: TRBJ1-1
abundance: few
d_gene: NA
CDR3aa: CASSPTNTEAFF
CDR3nt: TGCGCCAGCAGCCCTACGAACACTGAAGCTTTCTTT

v_gene: TRBV18
len: 15
j_gene: TRBJ1-3
abundance: NA
d_gene: NA
CDR3aa: CASSALRSSGNTIYF
CDR3nt: TGTGCCAGCTCAGCCCTAAGGAGCTCTGGAAACACCATATATTTT

v_gene: TRBV7-3
len: 14
j_gene: TRBJ2-3
abundance: few
d_gene: NA
CDR3aa: CASSPGTSTDTQYF
CDR3nt: TGTGCCAGCAGCCCTGGGACAAGCACAGATACGCAGTATTTT

v_gene: TRBV6-4
len: 13
j_gene: TRBJ1-2
abundance: NA
d_gene: NA
CDR3aa: CASRYRANYGYTF
CDR3nt: TGTGCCAGCCGTTACAGGGCTAACTATGGCTACACCTTC

v_gene: TRBV9
len: 18
j_gene: TRBJ2-3
abundance: NA
d_gene: NA
CDR3aa: CASSVDGGGGPSGDTQYF
CDR3nt: TGTGCCAGCAGCGTAGATGGTGGTGGGGGCCCCTCAGGAGATACGCAGTATTTT

v_gene: TRBV30
len: 15
j_gene: TRBJ1-1
abundance: few
d_gene: NA
CDR3aa: CAWSPLGRDDTEAFF
CDR3nt: TGTGCCTGGAGTCCTTTGGGGAGGGATGACACTGAAGCTTTCTTT

v_gene: TRBV7-9
len: 16
j_gene: TRBJ2-7
abundance: few
d_gene: TRBD1
CDR3aa: CASSTGQGPWGYEQYF
CDR3nt: TGTGCCAGCAGCACCGGACAGGGCCCGTGGGGGTACGAGCAGTACTTC

v_gene: TRBV11-2
len: 11
j_gene: TRBJ1-3
abundance: once
d_gene: NA
CDR3aa: CASSSGDTIYF
CDR3nt: TGTGCCAGCAGCTCTGGAGACACCATATATTTT

v_gene: TRBV7-2
len: 14
j_gene: TRBJ1-2
abundance: NA
d_gene: TRBD1
CDR3aa: CASSLLTGGDGYTF
CDR3nt: TGTGCCAGCAGCTTACTGACAGGGGGCGATGGCTACACCTTC

v_gene: TRBV11-3
len: 16
j_gene: TRBJ2-3
abundance: once
d_gene: TRBD2
CDR3aa: CASSAGLAGGQDTQYF
CDR3nt: TGTGCCAGCAGCGCGGGACTAGCGGGGGGGCAGGATACGCAGTATTTT

v_gene: TRBV11-1
len: 16
j_gene: TRBJ2-5
abundance: NA
d_gene: TRBD2
CDR3aa: CASSDPRTSGQETQYF
CDR3nt: TGTGCCAGCAGCGACCCCCGGACTAGCGGCCAAGAGACCCAGTACTTC